Below, 22 T cell receptor beta chains from the same sample are listed, as sequenced in a study of blood T cell repertoires in COVID-19. This table comes from immunoSEQ multiplex PCR, and its TCRdb copy is limited to in-frame clones, with some not included. Of 300,000 to 400,000 clones listed, more than 85% are singletons. The material sequenced was peripheral blood. The receptor source for this set is a human donor in a cohort sampled during active COVID-19.

The chain carries TRBV7-8 and TRBJ1-5; D is perhaps TRBD1 (5 bases). The CDR3 covers 15 residues. The V gene lost 0 bases and the J gene lost 7 bases, with 13 bases spanning the gap. Germline CDR1 is SGHVS and CDR2 is FQNEAQ. The CDR3 spells CASSLAQGQGQPQHF. The CDR3 DNA follows: TGTGCCAGCAGCTTAGCTCAGGGTCAAGGACAGCCCCAGCATTTT. Using reference TRBV7-8 and TRBJ1-5 for the parts outside the CDR3, the full variable domain is GAGVSQSPRYKVAKRGQDVALRCDPISGHVSLFWYQQALGQGPEFLTYFQNEAQLDKSGLPSDRFFAERPEGSVSTLKIQRTQQEDSAVYLCASSLAQGQGQPQHFGDGTRLSIL.

A single count supports this clone. J is TRBJ1-3 and V is TRBV4-2; 8 nucleotides agree with TRBD1. Trimming took 1 base from V and 0 from J; bases not matched to a gene: 8. The CDR3 runs 18 residues. CDR1 and CDR2 from the germline V gene are LGHNA and YNFKEQ. The CDR3 protein is CASSQVMGQESSGNTIYF. CDR3 bases: TGTGCCAGCAGCCAAGTTATGGGACAGGAAAGCTCTGGAAACACCATATATTTT.

This chain uses TRBV28 with TRBJ1-5, with a weak D call TRBD1 (5 bases). The CDR3 covers 19 residues. CDR1 MDHEN and CDR2 SYDVKM come from the germline V gene. Trimming left V 6 bases short and J 4 bases short, with 28 bases between. The chain's CDR3 is CASSYKYWGPGKGNQPQHF. The CDR3 DNA reads as TGTGCCAGCAGCTATAAATATTGGGGCCCAGGGAAAGGGAATCAGCCCCAGCATTTT.

The chain links TRBV7-9 to TRBJ2-1; TRBD2 matches 10 bases. CDR1 and CDR2 (germline): SEHNR, FQNEAQ (reference sequence). V shed 4 bases, J shed 8 bases, and the junction held 5 bases outside the gene matches. The CDR3 runs to 14 residues. The CDR3 DNA reads as TGTGCCAGCAGCTCCGGACTAGCGGTCGATGAGCAGTTCTTC. This encodes CASSSGLAVDEQFF.

V usage is TRBV20-1 and J usage is TRBJ1-1; D ambiguous. V was clipped by 3 bases and J by 8 bases, with 13 bases between them. CDR3 length equals 12 residues. CDR1 is DFQATT, CDR2 SNEGSKA, per germline (reference sequence). In nucleotides, the CDR3 is TGCAGTGCTAGTTTGCTGTCAGAAGAAGCTTTCTTT. This encodes CSASLLSEEAFF.

The genes are TRBV4-2 and TRBJ2-7; 9 nucleotides agree with TRBD2. Germline V gene lookup returns CDR1 LGHNA and CDR2 YNFKEQ. The CDR3 runs to 16 residues. The V and J ends lost 1 base and 2 bases, in that order; junction bases with no gene match: 6. The CDR3 region has the DNA TGTGCCAGCAGCCAAGTGTCCCAGCGGGGGGCCTACGAGCAGTACTTC. Protein: CASSQVSQRGAYEQYF.

This clone was picked up one time. J is TRBJ2-7 and V is TRBV2; D call uncertain. CDR1 and CDR2 (germline): SNHLY, FYNNEI. V was shortened by 4 bases and J by 3 bases, with 10 bases between the two germline ends. The CDR3 consists of 13 residues. CDR3 residues: CASSAEEDYEQYF. Written as DNA, the CDR3 is TGTGCCAGCAGTGCAGAGGAAGACTACGAGCAGTACTTC.

This clone appeared once. The rearrangement uses TRBV7-2 and TRBJ2-1; 12 bases align to TRBD2. Germline CDR1 and CDR2: SGHTA and FQGNSA. This CDR3 is built from 16 residues. The V segment lost 1 base and the J segment 8 bases; nucleotides outside the gene matches: 6. This CDR3 is CASSLGASGRVYEQFF. DNA of the CDR3: TGTGCCAGCAGCTTAGGGGCTAGCGGGAGGGTATATGAGCAGTTCTTC.

This chain joins TRBV28 and TRBJ1-2; D possibly corresponds to TRBD1 (5 bases). The CDR3 sequence is 14 residues long. Per germline, CDR1 MDHEN and CDR2 SYDVKM. Trimming took off 6 bases at V and 8 bases at J, with 19 bases between the two ends. The CDR3 region has the DNA TGTGCCAGCAGCACCCCCACGGACATAGGGGGCTACACCTTC. Amino acids: CASSTPTDIGGYTF.

The chain recombines TRBV5-1 with TRBJ2-2; 7 bases match TRBD1. V trimming: 5 bases; J trimming: 7 bases; junction bases outside the gene matches: 11. Germline loops: CDR1 SGHRS, CDR2 YFSETQ. This CDR3 is built from 15 residues. The CDR3 is CASSLTGVEGGELFF. In DNA form, the CDR3 reads TGCGCCAGCAGTTTAACAGGGGTGGAAGGCGGGGAGCTGTTTTTT.

This clone appeared a single time. V is TRBV19 and J is TRBJ1-6, with D unclear. The CDR3 length is 14 residues. Germline CDR1 LNHDA, CDR2 SQIVND (reference sequence). The V gene lost 6 bases and the J gene lost 8 bases, with 14 bases spanning the gap. CDR3 protein: CASSGRLLDSPLHF. CDR3 DNA sequence: TGTGCCAGTAGCGGGAGGCTTTTAGATTCACCCCTCCACTTT.

This rearrangement joins TRBV2 to TRBJ1-6; D is ambiguous. This CDR3 is 15 amino acids long. Trimming took 1 base from V and 5 from J, leaving 9 bases between them. Germline V gene lookup returns CDR1 SNHLY and CDR2 FYNNEI. CDR3 sequence: CASSEGRKHNSPLHF. CDR3 sequence (DNA): TGTGCCAGCAGTGAAGGGAGGAAACATAATTCACCCCTCCACTTT.

The V and J genes are TRBV15 and TRBJ2-5; no reliable D call. CDR1 LNHNV and CDR2 YYDKDF come from the germline V gene (reference sequence). The CDR3 loop spans 14 amino acids. V was trimmed by 5 bases and J by 4 bases, leaving 14 bases between them. The CDR3 region is CATSPPSRPETQYF. CDR3 nucleotide sequence: TGTGCCACCAGCCCCCCTAGTCGTCCAGAGACCCAGTACTTC.

This chain joins TRBV28 and TRBJ2-2; no clear D. This CDR3 spans 14 amino acids. The germline V gene encodes CDR1 MDHEN and CDR2 SYDVKM. Trimming pared 3 bases from V and 4 bases from J, leaving 9 bases between. The CDR3 nucleotides are TGTGCCAGCAGTTTCCATACTCGCACCGGGGAGCTGTTTTTT. Translating it yields CASSFHTRTGELFF.

As concerns this clone: At one of its ends the junction is not consistent with the germline gene, which may arise from a read error. The chain links TRBV7-2 to TRBJ1-1, with D uncertain. The CDR3 runs 15 residues. Germline-derived CDR1 and CDR2 are SGHTA and FQGNSA. Here the CDR3 reads CASSLESLGNAEAFF. Here the CDR3 DNA reads TGTGCCAGCAGCTTAGAAAGTCTCGGGAACGCTGAAGCTTTCTTT.

The count of this clone is one. This chain uses TRBV6-5 with TRBJ1-1; 7 bases agree with TRBD1. Germline V gene sequence: CDR1 MNHEY, CDR2 SVGAGI. The CDR3 totals 15 residues. Losses at the gene ends were 0 bases for V and 11 bases for J; bases not matched to a gene: 12. The CDR3 protein is CASSYSIQGTELAFF. For the CDR3, the DNA is TGTGCCAGCAGTTACTCGATTCAGGGGACAGAATTGGCTTTCTTT.

The rearrangement uses TRBV19 and TRBJ2-1; a possible D gene is TRBD2 (5 bases). There are 15 residues in the CDR3. V lost 3 bases and J lost 1, with 10 bases in between. The germline V gene has CDR1 LNHDA and CDR2 SQIVND (reference sequence). The CDR3 is CASSIHRGSYNEQFF. CDR3 in DNA: TGTGCCAGTAGTATCCACCGCGGGTCCTACAATGAGCAGTTCTTC.

The CDR3 DNA sequence: TGTGCCAGTACCCCATTCCGGGACAGTCTTGCTGAAGCTTTCTTT. It is translated as CASTPFRDSLAEAFF. The chain employs TRBV19 and TRBJ1-1; 7 positions match TRBD1. Germline CDR1 LNHDA, CDR2 SQIVND (reference sequence). J lost 6 bases, V lost 7 bases, and 14 bases had no gene match. CDR3 size: 15 residues.

The chain combines TRBV28 with TRBJ2-3; the match to TRBD1 covers 10 bases. This CDR3 is built from 18 residues. CDR1 MDHEN and CDR2 SYDVKM come from the germline V gene. V gave up 3 bases and J gave up 0 bases; unmatched junction bases: 9. The CDR3 region has the DNA TGTGCCAGCAGTTTGTGGACTGGGACAGGGGAGAGCACAGATACGCAGTATTTT. It is translated as CASSLWTGTGESTDTQYF.

The gene calls are TRBV30 and TRBJ1-5, with D hard to call. CDR3 length equals 12 residues. The V end was cut by 2 bases, the J end by 4 bases, with 6 bases between. Germline CDR1 and CDR2: GTSNPN and SVGIG (reference sequence). As DNA, the CDR3 is TGTGCCTGGAGTCTGAGAAATCAGCCCCAGCATTTT. Translating gives CAWSLRNQPQHF.

This chain uses TRBV27 with TRBJ2-7; 8 nucleotides match TRBD1. After removal of 7 bases from V and 7 bases from J, the junction contained 12 bases not matched to a gene. This CDR3 spans 14 amino acids. Germline V lookup: CDR1 MNHEY, CDR2 SMNVEV (reference sequence). In DNA form, the CDR3 reads TGTGCCAGCACCCGTACAGGGGGGACGAGAGAGCAGTACTTC. Its translation is CASTRTGGTREQYF.

The chain recombines TRBV7-3 with TRBJ2-2, with 8 bases aligning to TRBD2. Germline loops: CDR1 SGHTA, CDR2 FQGTGA. The CDR3 has 17 amino acids. V lost 2 bases and J lost 6; bases outside the gene matches: 11. CDR3 region: CASSLFSQRGSSGELFF. The CDR3 nucleotides read TGTGCCAGCAGCTTATTCTCCCAGCGGGGGTCATCCGGGGAGCTGTTTTTT.